This T cell receptor (beta chain) was profiled in a study of beta chain features in type 1 diabetes (dated by TCRdb to 2017 to 2018). At the level of the whole study: Mean age, gender distribution, total cell number and subset yield were not different between patients and healthy donors. A total of 107,917,701 sorted cells were examined across all samples, and the number of cells per subset was strongly correlated with RNA yield. The study compared the TCRB repertoires of sorted circulating CD4+ T cell subsets in recently diagnosed type 1 diabetes patients with those in matched healthy donors. Regulatory and stem cell-like memory subsets were obtained from only 8 patients and roughly eight healthy donors, while naive and central memory subsets were obtained from all 28 donors. Beyond this particular receptor, the publication reports: Shorter templates might have been favored by PCR, but patient and control samples were amplified and corrected together, so both groups would have been affected equally by any skew. In all four CD4+ subsets, TCRB CDR3 length was moderately but significantly shorter in type 1 diabetes patients. The naive, central memory and regulatory TCRB repertoires appeared to resemble one another more closely among patients than among healthy donors. At VDJ recombination sites, patients with type 1 diabetes made fewer insertions and deleted more nucleotides, a pattern implying thymic rearrangement abnormalities. Because cDNA was sequenced instead of genomic DNA, highly expressing activated cells could be over-represented, though the groups showed no difference in activation or CD3 levels. Because small numbers of individuals were included in the HLA sub-analyses, any influence of HLA type on TCRB rearrangement was left unresolved.

Only a few counts were recorded for this clone. Its antigen remains undetermined. Base qualities are missing; no much larger clone stands one base away. The CDR3, cysteine through phenylalanine, is 11 amino acids long. The read is trimmed to its CDR3 DNA, 33 bases read in frame from base 1. Trimming takes 2 bases from V and 11 bases from J, and the germline ends sit 4 bases apart. For CDR1 and CDR2, the germline V gene lists MDHEN and SYDVKM. A single peripheral blood draw of approximately 0.11 L on average was collected from each donor into heparinised tubes. A BD FACSAria II and a panel including CD45RO, CCR7, CD25, CD127, CD95 and CD27 were used to sort naive, central memory, regulatory and stem cell-like memory CD4+ T cells. Every sorted population had a purity above 95%. PBMCs were isolated right away by Lymphoprep density gradient centrifugation and were stained directly, without culture. To minimize batch effects, samples were stained and sorted in pairs, one healthy donor with one patient per experiment.

The entire isolated RNA was reverse transcribed using the High Capacity cDNA Reverse Transcription Kit, and thus expressed TCRB transcripts were sequenced. Naive, central memory and regulatory T cell samples underwent deep immunoSEQ sequencing, averaging around 3.6 million total reads per sample. After sorted cells were lysed in RLT buffer, RNA was extracted with DNase-treated RNeasy Micro or Mini kits, with the choice depending on cell number. Each cell subset was processed separately to prevent cross-contamination, with patient and healthy donor samples processed together. The immunoSEQ multiplex PCR was used to amplify TCRB sequences from cDNA, generating 87-bp fragments that spanned the CDR3 region. Sequencing of the amplicons was performed on the Illumina HiSeq platform. Turning to the authors' computational methods: PCR bias was corrected computationally using synthetic template baselines, and reads within Hamming distance 2 were collapsed, with unmergeable singletons discarded. Reads were aligned against IMGT so that V, D and J genes, CDR3 length and insertions or deletions at six rearrangement sites could be assigned. Within each subset, clonotype counts were normalized to sorted cell number, and only after that were true diversity and Gini coefficients computed with the tcR R package. Repertoire sharing was quantified using the overlap coefficient calculated on TCRB nucleotide sequences. Out-of-frame TCRB sequences from naive cells were analyzed to stand in for the pre-selection repertoire. In TCRdb, the immuneACCESS table is reduced to in-frame sequences with V and J assigned. These tables do not hold every clone; where another copy was compared, an unresolved V gene accounts for under half, and the others remain unexplained. The DNA gave D and trimming, while V, J and clone size come from that table. Across this sample there are over 200,000 clones, with around 9.9% seen only once. Approximately 0.017% of the sample is taken by the ten largest.

This receptor chain uses TRBV28 and TRBJ1-6; the D gene cannot be named for sure. This receptor was obtained from a man aged 25-45 years with type 1 diabetes. Sequenced sample: naive CD4+ T cells from blood. The meaning of the sample's cell subset or site label: true naive CD4+ T cells. The sequenced DNA: TGTGCCAGCAGTTTAGCGCCACCCCTCCACTTT. The resulting protein is CASSLAPPLHF.